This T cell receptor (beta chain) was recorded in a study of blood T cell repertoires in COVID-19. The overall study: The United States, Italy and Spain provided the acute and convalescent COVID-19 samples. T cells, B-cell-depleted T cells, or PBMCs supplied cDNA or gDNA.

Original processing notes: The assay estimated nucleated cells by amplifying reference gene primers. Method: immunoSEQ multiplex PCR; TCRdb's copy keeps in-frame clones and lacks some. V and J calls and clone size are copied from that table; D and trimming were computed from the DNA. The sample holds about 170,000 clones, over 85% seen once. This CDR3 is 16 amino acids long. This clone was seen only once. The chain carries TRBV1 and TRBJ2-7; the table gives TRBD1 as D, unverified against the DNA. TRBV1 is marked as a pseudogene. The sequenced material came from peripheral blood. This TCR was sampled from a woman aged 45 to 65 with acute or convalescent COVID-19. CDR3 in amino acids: CTSSLKDRGPPYEQYF. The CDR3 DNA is TGCACCAGCAGCCTCAAGGACAGGGGGCCTCCCTACGAGCAGTACTTC.